This section outlines one T cell receptor (beta chain) sequence together with its context. Its antigen is currently unknown. The trim removed 3 bases at V and 7 bases at J, leaving 9 bases unmatched. This CDR3 is 15 amino acids long. Per the germline V gene, CDR1 is MNHEY and CDR2 is SMNVEV (reference sequence). The primer mix had 60 Vbeta and 13 Jbeta primers. Sequencing used immunoSEQ multiplex PCR; TCRdb keeps in-frame clones, though not all of them. The sample carries about 210,000 clones, about 76% recorded once. This record belongs to a study of cytomegalovirus exposure and HLA in healthy donors. Study in general: Among about 179 million T cells, an earlier analysis found roughly 120 million unique TCR beta sequences.

Donors had nominal health at sampling but likely had unrecorded immune exposures. Findings and caveats of the study: Under in vitro conditions, a few CMV-associated chains were confirmed as specific for CMV antigens.

This TCR came from a male donor in good health and CMV-seropositive. J is TRBJ2-5 and V is TRBV27; TRBD1 agrees at 9 bases. Sequenced input: PBMCs. CDR3 in amino acids: CASSFSGQGGWTQYF. The CDR3 coding sequence is TGTGCCAGCAGTTTCTCGGGACAGGGAGGATGGACCCAGTACTTC.